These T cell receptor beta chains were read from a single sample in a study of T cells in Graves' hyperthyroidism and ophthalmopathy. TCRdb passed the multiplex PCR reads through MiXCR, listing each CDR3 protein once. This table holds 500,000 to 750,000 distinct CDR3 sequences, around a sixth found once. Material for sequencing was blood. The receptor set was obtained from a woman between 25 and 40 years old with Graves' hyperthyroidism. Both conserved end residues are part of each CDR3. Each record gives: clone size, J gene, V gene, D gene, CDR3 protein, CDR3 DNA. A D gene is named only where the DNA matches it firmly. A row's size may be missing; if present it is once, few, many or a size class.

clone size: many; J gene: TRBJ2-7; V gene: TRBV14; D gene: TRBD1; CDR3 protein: CASSQPGQGPYEQYF; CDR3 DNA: TGTGCCAGCAGCCAGCCGGGACAGGGTCCCTACGAGCAGTACTTC
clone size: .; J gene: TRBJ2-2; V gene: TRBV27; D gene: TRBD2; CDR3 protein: CASSLRLAGGWTGELFF; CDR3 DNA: TGTGCCAGCAGTTTGAGGCTAGCGGGAGGGTGGACCGGGGAGCTGTTTTTT
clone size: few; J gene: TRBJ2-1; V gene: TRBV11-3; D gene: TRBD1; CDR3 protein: CASSLRGTGGLDEQFF; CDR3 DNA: TGTGCCAGCAGCTTACGGGGGACAGGGGGCTTGGATGAGCAGTTCTTC
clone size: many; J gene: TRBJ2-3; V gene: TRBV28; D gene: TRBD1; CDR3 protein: CASSPPPGQGVAQYF; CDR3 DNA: TGTGCCAGCAGTCCCCCCCCGGGACAGGGGGTGGCGCAGTATTTT
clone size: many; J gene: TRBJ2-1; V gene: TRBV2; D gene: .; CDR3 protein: CASTLPRGSYNEQFF; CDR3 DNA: TGTGCCAGCACCCTACCCCGGGGCTCCTACAATGAGCAGTTCTTC
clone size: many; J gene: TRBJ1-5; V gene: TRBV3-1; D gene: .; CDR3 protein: CASSQGQSNQPQHF; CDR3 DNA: TGTGCCAGCAGCCAAGGACAGAGCAATCAGCCCCAGCATTTT
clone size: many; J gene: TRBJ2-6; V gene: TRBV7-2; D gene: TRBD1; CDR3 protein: CASSSPTGALSGANVLTF; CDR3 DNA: TGTGCCAGCAGCTCCCCGACAGGGGCGCTCTCTGGGGCCAACGTCCTGACTTTC
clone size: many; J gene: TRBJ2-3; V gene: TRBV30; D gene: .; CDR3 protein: CAWSRKGPSTDTQYF; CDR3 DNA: TGTGCCTGGAGTAGAAAGGGGCCTAGCACAGATACGCAGTATTTT
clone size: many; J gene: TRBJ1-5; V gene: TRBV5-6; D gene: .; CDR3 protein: CASSPALQPQEPQHF; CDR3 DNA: TGTGCCAGCAGCCCGGCCCTACAGCCCCAGGAGCCCCAGCATTTT
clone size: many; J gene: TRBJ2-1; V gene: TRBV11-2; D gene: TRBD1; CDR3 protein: CASSLGNDRDEQFF; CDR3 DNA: TGTGCCAGCAGCTTAGGCAATGACAGGGATGAGCAGTTCTTC
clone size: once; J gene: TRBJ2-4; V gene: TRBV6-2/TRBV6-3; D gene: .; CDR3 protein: CVASQGNIQYF; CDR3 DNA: TGTGTCGCTTCGCAGGGGAACATTCAGTACTTC
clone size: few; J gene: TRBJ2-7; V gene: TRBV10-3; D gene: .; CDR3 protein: CAISGENDWAEQYF; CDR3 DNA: TGTGCCATCAGTGGGGAGAACGACTGGGCGGAGCAGTACTTC
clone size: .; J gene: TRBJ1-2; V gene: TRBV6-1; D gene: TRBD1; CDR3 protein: CASSGTAGGLGYGYTF; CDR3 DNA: TGTGCCAGCAGCGGGACAGCCGGCGGTCTTGGCTATGGCTACACCTTC
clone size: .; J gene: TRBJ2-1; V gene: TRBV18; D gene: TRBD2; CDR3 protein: CASSPGAGGGYNEQFF; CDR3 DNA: TGTGCCAGCTCACCAGGCGCGGGAGGCGGCTACAATGAGCAGTTCTTC
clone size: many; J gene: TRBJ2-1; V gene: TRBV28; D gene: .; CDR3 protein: CASSLDLQRSAVIAVGASWDEQFF; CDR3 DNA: TGTGCCAGCAGTTTAGATCTGCAGCGTAGCGCGGTAATAGCAGTGGGGGCCTCTTGGGATGAGCAGTTCTTC
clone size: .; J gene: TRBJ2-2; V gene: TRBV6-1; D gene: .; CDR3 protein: CASTLRVSANTGELFF; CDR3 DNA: TGTGCCAGCACCCTTAGGGTTAGTGCGAACACCGGGGAGCTGTTTTTT
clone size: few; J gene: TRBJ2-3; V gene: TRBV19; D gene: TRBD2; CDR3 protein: CASTTGLAGGSTDTQYF; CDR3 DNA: TGTGCCAGTACGACCGGACTAGCGGGAGGGAGCACAGATACGCAGTATTTT
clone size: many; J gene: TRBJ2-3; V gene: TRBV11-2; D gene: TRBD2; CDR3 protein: CASSPGLAGGRTDTQYF; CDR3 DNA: TGTGCCAGCAGCCCAGGACTAGCGGGAGGTCGTACAGATACGCAGTATTTT
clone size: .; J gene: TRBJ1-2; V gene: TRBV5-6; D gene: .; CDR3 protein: CASSLEGKLGYTF; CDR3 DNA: TGTGCCAGCAGCTTGGAGGGGAAGCTTGGCTACACCTTC
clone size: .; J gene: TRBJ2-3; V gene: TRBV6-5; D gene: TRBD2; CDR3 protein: CASSLGTSGRATDTQYF; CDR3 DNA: TGTGCCAGCAGTTTGGGGACTAGCGGGAGGGCCACAGATACGCAGTATTTT
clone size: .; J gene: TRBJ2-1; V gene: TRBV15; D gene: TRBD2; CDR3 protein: CATSRRRLAGGYNEQFF; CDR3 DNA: TGTGCCACCAGCAGACGGAGACTAGCGGGAGGTTACAATGAGCAGTTCTTC
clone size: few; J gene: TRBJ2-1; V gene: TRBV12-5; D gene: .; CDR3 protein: CASGSPRGGNEQFF; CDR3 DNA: TGTGCTAGTGGTTCCCCCAGGGGTGGGAATGAGCAGTTCTTC
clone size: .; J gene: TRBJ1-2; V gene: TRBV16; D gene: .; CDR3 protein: CASSQYGRSNYGYTF; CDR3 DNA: TGTGCCAGCAGCCAATATGGCAGATCTAACTATGGCTACACCTTC
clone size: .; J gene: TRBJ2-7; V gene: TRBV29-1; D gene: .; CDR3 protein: CSGRENYEQYF; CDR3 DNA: TGCAGCGGCCGGGAGAACTACGAGCAGTACTTC
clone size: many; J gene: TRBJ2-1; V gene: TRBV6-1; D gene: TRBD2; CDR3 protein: CASTKKGLAVYNEQFF; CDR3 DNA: TGTGCCAGCACCAAAAAGGGACTAGCGGTTTACAATGAGCAGTTCTTC
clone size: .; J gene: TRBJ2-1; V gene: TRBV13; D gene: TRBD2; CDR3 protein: CASSLRTSGKEDEQFF; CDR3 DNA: TGTGCCAGCAGCCTAAGGACTAGCGGGAAAGAAGATGAGCAGTTCTTC
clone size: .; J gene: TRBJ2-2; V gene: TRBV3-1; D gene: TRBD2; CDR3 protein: CASSRGLAGGPGTGELFF; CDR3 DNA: TGTGCCAGCAGCAGGGGACTAGCGGGAGGGCCGGGCACCGGGGAGCTGTTTTTT
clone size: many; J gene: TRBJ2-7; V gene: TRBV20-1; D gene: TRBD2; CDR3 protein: CSASAWGGATSGYEQYF; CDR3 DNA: TGCAGTGCTAGCGCCTGGGGGGGGGCGACTAGCGGCTACGAGCAGTACTTC
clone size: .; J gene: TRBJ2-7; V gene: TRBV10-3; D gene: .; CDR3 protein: CAISDLIRDIPYEQYF; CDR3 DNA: TGTGCCATCAGTGATCTAATCCGGGACATCCCCTACGAGCAGTACTTC
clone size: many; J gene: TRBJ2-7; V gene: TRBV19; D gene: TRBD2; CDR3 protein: CATRGGFGYEQYF; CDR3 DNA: TGTGCCACCCGGGGAGGGTTCGGCTACGAGCAGTACTTC
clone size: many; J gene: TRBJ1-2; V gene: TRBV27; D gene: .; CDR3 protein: CASSLSPSYGYTF; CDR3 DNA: TGTGCCAGCAGTTTATCTCCGAGCTATGGCTACACCTTC
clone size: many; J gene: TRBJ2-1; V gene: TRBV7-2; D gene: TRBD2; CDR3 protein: CASSEGLAGVHEQFF; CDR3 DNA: TGTGCCAGCAGCGAGGGACTAGCGGGAGTTCATGAGCAGTTCTTC
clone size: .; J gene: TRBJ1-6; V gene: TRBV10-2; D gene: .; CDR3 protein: CASSGTSGTRNSPLHF; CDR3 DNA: TGCGCCAGCAGTGGGACCTCCGGGACAAGAAATTCACCCCTCCACTTT
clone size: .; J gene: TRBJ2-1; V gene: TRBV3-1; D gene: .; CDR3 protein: CASSQDFGGVSSWDEQFF; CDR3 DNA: TGTGCCAGCAGCCAAGATTTTGGAGGGGTCAGCTCTTGGGATGAGCAGTTCTTC
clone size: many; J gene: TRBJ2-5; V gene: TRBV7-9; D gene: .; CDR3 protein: CASSSNRGEETQYF; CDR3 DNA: TGTGCCAGCAGCTCAAACAGAGGAGAAGAGACCCAGTACTTC
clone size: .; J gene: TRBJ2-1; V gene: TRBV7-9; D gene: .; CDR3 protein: CASSLGLGERLNEQFF; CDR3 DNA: TGTGCCAGCAGCTTAGGACTGGGGGAGAGGTTAAATGAGCAGTTCTTC
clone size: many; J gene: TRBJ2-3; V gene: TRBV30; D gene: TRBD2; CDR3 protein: CAWSVASGRSPPDTQYF; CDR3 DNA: TGTGCCTGGAGTGTGGCTAGCGGGAGATCTCCCCCAGATACGCAGTATTTT
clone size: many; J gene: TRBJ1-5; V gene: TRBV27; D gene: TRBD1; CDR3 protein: CASRKDRAVYGNQPQHF; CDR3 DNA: TGTGCCAGCAGAAAAGACAGGGCTGTATATGGCAATCAGCCCCAGCATTTT
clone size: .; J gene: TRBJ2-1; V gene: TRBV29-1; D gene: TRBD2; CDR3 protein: CSVGRLAAYNEQFF; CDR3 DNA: TGCAGCGTTGGTCGACTAGCGGCCTACAATGAGCAGTTCTTC
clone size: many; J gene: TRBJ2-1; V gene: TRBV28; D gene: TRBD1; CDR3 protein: CASIATGTGVYNEQFF; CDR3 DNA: TGTGCCAGCATAGCAACGGGGACAGGGGTCTACAATGAGCAGTTCTTC
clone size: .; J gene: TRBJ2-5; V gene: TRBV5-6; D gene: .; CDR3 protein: CASSLGVGEENILYF; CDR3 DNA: TGTGCCAGCAGCTTGGGTGTAGGGGAAGAGAATATTTTGTACTTC
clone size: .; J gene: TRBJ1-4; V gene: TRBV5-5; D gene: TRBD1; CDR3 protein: CASSLAGQGLEKLFF; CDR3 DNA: TGTGCCAGCAGCTTAGCGGGACAGGGCCTCGAAAAACTGTTTTTT